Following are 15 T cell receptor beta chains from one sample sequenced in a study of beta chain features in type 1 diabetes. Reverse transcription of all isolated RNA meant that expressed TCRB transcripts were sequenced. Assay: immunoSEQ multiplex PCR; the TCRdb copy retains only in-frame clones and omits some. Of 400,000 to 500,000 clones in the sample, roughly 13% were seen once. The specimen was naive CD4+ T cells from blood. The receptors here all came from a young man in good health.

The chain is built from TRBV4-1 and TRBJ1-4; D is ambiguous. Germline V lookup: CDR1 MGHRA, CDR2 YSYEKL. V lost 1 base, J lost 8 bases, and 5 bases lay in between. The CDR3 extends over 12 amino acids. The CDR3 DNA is TGCGCCAGCAGCCAAGTTCAAGAAAAACTGTTTTTT. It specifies CASSQVQEKLFF.

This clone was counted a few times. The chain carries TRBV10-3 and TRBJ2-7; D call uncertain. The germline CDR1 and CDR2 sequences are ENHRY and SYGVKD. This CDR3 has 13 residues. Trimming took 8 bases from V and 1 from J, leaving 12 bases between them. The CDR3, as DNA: TGTGCCATCCTTAGCCTAGATTCCTACGAGCAGTACTTC. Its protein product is CAILSLDSYEQYF.

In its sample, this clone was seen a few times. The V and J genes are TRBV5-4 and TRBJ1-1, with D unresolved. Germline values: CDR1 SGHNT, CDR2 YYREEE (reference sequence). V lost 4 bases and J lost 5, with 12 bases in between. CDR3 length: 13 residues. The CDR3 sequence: CASSPRGGTEAFF. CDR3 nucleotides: TGTGCCAGCAGCCCGCGGGGAGGGACTGAAGCTTTCTTT.

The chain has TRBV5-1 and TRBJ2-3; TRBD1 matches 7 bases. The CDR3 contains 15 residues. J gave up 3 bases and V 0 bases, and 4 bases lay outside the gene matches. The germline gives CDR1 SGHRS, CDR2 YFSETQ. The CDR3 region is CASSLGQGVTDTQYF. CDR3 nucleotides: TGCGCCAGCAGCTTGGGACAGGGAGTAACAGATACGCAGTATTTT.

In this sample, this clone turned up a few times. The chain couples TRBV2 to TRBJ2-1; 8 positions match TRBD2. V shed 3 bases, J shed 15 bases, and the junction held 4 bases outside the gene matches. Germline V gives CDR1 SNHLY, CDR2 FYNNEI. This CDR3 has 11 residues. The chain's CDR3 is CASSEEAGGFF. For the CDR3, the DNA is TGTGCCAGCAGTGAGGAGGCGGGAGGGTTCTTC.

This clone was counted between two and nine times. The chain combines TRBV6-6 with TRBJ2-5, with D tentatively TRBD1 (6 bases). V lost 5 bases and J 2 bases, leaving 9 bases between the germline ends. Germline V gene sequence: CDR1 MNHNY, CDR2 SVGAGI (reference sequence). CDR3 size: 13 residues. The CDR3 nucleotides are TGTGCCAGCAGTAAAGGACAGCAAGAGACCCAGTACTTC. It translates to CASSKGQQETQYF.

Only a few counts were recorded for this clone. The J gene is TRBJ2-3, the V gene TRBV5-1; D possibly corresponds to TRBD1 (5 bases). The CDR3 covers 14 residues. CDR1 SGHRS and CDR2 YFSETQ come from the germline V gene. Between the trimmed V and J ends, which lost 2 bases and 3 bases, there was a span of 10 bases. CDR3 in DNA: TGCGCCAGCAGCTTCCGACAGCAAACAGATACGCAGTATTTT. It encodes CASSFRQQTDTQYF.

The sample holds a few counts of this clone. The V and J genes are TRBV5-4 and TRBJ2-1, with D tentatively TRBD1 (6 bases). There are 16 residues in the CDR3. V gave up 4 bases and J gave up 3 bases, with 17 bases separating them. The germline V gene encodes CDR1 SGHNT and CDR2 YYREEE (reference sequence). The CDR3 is CASSLGPGADYNEQFF. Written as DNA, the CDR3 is TGTGCCAGCAGCCTGGGCCCAGGGGCGGACTACAATGAGCAGTTCTTC.

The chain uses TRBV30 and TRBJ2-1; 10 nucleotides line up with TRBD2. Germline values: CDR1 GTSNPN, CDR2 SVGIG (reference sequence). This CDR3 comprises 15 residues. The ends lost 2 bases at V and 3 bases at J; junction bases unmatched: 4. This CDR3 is CAWSISSGSYNEQFF. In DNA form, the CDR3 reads TGTGCCTGGAGTATCTCTAGCGGGAGCTACAATGAGCAGTTCTTC.

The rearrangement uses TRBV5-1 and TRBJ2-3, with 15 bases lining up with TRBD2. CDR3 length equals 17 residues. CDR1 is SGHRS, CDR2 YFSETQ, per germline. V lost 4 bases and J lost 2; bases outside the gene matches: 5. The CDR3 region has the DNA TGCGCCAGCAGCCCCGGACTAGCGGGGGGGTACACAGATACGCAGTATTTT. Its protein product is CASSPGLAGGYTDTQYF.

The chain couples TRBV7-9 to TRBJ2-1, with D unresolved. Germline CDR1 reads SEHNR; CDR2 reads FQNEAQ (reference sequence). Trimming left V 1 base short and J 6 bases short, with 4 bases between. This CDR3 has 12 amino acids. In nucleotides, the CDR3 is TGTGCCAGCAGCTTAGTCCGCAATGAGCAGTTCTTC. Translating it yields CASSLVRNEQFF. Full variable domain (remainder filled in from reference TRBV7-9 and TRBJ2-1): DTGVSQNPRHKITKRGQNVTFRCDPISEHNRLYWYRQTLGQGPEFLTYFQNEAQLEKSRLLSDRFSAERPKGSFSTLEIQRTEQGDSAMYLCASSLVRNEQFFGPGTRLTVL.

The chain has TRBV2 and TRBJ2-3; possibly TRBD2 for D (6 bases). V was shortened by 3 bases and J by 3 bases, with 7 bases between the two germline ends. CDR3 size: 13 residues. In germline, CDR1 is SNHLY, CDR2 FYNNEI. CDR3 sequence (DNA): TGTGCCAGCAGTGACGGGAGTACAGATACGCAGTATTTT. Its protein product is CASSDGSTDTQYF.

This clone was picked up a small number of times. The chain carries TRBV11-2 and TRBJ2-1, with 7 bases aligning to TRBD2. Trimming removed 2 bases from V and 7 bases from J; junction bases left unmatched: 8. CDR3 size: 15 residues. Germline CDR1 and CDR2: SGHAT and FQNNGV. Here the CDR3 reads CASSLPHRGRNEQFF. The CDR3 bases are TGTGCCAGCAGCTTACCCCACCGCGGGAGAAATGAGCAGTTCTTC.

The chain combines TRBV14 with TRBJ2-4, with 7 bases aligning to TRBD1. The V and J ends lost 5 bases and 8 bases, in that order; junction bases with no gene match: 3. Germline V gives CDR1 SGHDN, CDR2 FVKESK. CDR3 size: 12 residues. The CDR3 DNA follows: TGTGCCAGCAGCTTTCAGGGGGACATTCAGTACTTC. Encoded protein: CASSFQGDIQYF.

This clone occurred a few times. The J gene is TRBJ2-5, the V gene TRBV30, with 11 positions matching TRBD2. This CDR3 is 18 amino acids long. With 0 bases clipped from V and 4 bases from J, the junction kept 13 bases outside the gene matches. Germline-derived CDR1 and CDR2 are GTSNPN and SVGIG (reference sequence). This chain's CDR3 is CAWSVGVSGRAGGETQYF. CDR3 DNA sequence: TGTGCCTGGAGTGTCGGTGTTAGCGGGAGGGCCGGGGGAGAGACCCAGTACTTC.